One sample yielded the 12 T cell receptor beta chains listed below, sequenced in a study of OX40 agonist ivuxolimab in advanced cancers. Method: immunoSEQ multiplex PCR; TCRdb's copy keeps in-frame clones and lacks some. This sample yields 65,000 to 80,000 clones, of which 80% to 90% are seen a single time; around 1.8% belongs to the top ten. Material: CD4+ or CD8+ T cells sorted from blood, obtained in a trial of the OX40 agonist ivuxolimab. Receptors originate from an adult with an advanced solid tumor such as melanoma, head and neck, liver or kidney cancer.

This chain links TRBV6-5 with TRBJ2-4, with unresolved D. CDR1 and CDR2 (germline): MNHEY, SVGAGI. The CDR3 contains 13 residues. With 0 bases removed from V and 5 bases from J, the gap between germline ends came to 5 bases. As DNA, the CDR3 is TGTGCCAGCAGTTACTCGTACCAAAACATTCAGTACTTC. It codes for CASSYSYQNIQYF.

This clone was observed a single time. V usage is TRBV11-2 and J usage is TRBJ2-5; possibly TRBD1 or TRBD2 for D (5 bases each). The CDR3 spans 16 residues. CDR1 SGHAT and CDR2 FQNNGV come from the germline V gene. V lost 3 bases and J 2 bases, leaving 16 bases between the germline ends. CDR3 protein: CASSFVVGWGQETQYF. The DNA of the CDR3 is TGTGCCAGCAGCTTTGTGGTCGGTTGGGGGCAAGAGACCCAGTACTTC.

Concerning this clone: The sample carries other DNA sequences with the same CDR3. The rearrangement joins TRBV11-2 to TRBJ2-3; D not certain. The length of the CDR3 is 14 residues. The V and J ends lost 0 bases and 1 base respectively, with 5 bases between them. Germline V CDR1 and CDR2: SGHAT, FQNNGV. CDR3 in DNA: TGTGCCAGCAGCTTAGACAGACGCACAGATACGCAGTATTTT. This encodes CASSLDRRTDTQYF.

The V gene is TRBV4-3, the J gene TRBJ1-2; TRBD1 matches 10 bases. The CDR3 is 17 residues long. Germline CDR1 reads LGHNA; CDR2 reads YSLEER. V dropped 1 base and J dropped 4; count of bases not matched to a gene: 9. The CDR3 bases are TGCGCCAGCAGCCAAGGCAGACAGGGGGCGCAGGGCTATGGCTACACCTTC. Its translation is CASSQGRQGAQGYGYTF.

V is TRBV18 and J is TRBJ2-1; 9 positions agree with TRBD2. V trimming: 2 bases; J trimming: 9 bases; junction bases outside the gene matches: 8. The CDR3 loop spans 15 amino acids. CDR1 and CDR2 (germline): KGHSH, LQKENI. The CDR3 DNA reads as TGTGCCAGCTCACCAAAGGTACTAGCGGGTATTGAGCAGTTCTTC. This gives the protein CASSPKVLAGIEQFF. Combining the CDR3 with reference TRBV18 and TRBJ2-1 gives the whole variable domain NAGVMQNPRHLVRRRGQEARLRCSPMKGHSHVYWYRQLPEEGLKFMVYLQKENIIDESGMPKERFSAEFPKEGPSILRIQQVVRGDSAAYFCASSPKVLAGIEQFFGPGTRLTVL.

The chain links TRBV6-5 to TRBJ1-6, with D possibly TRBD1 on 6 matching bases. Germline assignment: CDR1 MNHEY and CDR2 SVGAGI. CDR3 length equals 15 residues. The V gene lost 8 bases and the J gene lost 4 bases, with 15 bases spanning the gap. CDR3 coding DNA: TGTGCCAGCCGGGTGACAGGCGGGTATAATTCACCCCTCCACTTT. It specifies CASRVTGGYNSPLHF.

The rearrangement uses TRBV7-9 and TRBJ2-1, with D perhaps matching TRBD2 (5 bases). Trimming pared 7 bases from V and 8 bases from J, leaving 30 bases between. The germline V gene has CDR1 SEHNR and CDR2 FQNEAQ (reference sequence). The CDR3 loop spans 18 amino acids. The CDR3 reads CASTVLAGGSWASHEQFF. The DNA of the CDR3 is TGTGCCAGCACCGTCCTAGCTGGAGGATCTTGGGCGTCGCATGAGCAGTTCTTC.

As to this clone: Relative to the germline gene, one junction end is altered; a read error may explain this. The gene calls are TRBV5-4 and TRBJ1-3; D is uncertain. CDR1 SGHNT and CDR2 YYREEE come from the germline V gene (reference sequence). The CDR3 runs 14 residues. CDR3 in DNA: TGTGCCAGCAGCTTGAATCCCTCTGAAAACACCATATATTTT. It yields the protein CASSLNPSENTIYF.

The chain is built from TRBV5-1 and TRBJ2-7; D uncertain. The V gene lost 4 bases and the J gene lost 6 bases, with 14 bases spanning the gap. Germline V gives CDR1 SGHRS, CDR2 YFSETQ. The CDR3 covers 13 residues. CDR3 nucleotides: TGCGCCAGCAGCCCCCGCCCCCCCGGCGAGCAGTACTTC. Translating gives CASSPRPPGEQYF. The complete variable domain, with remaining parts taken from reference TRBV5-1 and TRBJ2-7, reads KAGVTQTPRYLIKTRGQQVTLSCSPISGHRSVSWYQQTPGQGLQFLFEYFSETQRNKGNFPGRFSGRQFSNSRSEMNVSTLELGDSALYLCASSPRPPGEQYFGPGTRLTVT.

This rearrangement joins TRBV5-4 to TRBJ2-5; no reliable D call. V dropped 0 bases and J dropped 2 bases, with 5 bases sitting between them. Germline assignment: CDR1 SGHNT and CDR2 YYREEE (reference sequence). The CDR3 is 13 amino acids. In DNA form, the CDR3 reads TGTGCCAGCAGCTTGGTGATTCAAGAGACCCAGTACTTC. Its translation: CASSLVIQETQYF.

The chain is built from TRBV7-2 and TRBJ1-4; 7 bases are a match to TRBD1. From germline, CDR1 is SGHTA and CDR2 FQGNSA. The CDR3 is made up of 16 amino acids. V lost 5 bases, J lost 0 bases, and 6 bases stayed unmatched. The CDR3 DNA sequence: TGTGCCAGCAGCAGGGACAGCGGAGCAACTAATGAAAAACTGTTTTTT. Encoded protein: CASSRDSGATNEKLFF.

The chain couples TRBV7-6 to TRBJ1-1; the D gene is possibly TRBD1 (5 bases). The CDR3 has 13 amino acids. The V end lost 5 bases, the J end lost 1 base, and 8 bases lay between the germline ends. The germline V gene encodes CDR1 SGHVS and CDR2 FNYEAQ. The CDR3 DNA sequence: TGTGCCAGCAGCCAGGGACGGAACACTGAAGCTTTCTTT. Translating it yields CASSQGRNTEAFF.